Following are 10 T cell receptor beta chains from one sample sequenced in a study of T cell responses to AZD1222 COVID-19 vaccine. TCRdb's copy holds only in-frame clones and misses some; the assay was immunoSEQ multiplex PCR. This table holds 100,000 to 150,000 clones, 70% to 90% found once. The material was peripheral blood, obtained on day 0 of AZD1222 vaccination. The origin of the receptors is an adult in good health.

The chain is built from TRBV7-2 and TRBJ2-2; 10 bases fit TRBD1. The CDR3 has 15 residues. In germline, CDR1 is SGHTA, CDR2 FQGNSA. V trimming: 6 bases; J trimming: 6 bases; junction bases outside the gene matches: 7. CDR3 sequence: CASRGDRGSPGELFF. The CDR3 DNA reads as TGTGCCAGCAGAGGGGACAGGGGATCCCCCGGGGAGCTGTTTTTT. The variable domain in full, completed from reference TRBV7-2 and TRBJ2-2, reads GAGVSQSPSNKVTEKGKDVELRCDPISGHTALYWYRQSLGQGLEFLIYFQGNSAPDKSGLPSDRFSAERTGGSVSTLTIQRTQQEDSAVYLCASRGDRGSPGELFFGEGSRLTVL.

The chain has TRBV7-3 and TRBJ2-5, with D unclear. V lost 6 bases, J lost 0 bases, and 8 bases lay in between. Germline CDR1 is SGHTA and CDR2 is FQGTGA. This CDR3 region has 13 residues. This chain's CDR3 is CASSQSNQETQYF. The DNA of the CDR3 is TGTGCCAGCAGTCAGTCCAACCAAGAGACCCAGTACTTC.

The chain joins TRBV3-1 (or the pseudogene TRBV3-2) to TRBJ1-2; D ambiguous. Germline V CDR1 and CDR2: LGHDT, YNNKEL (reference sequence). The CDR3 covers 15 residues. The germline V and J ends were trimmed by 0 bases and 1 base, with 9 bases remaining between them. The CDR3, as DNA: TGTGCCAGCAGCCAAGATGTAGCCGTTAACTATGGCTACACCTTC. It codes for CASSQDVAVNYGYTF.

J is TRBJ2-3 and V is TRBV19; 9 bases are a match to TRBD2. The CDR3 is 16 amino acids. Germline assignment: CDR1 LNHDA and CDR2 SQIVND (reference sequence). V lost 5 bases to trimming and J lost 1 base; unmatched junction nucleotides: 7. The DNA of the CDR3 is TGTGCCAGTAGTGGAGCGGGAGGACGGGGCACAGATACGCAGTATTTT. It yields the protein CASSGAGGRGTDTQYF.

This chain connects TRBV11-1 to TRBJ2-7, with D possibly being TRBD1 (5 bases). CDR1 and CDR2 (germline): SGHAT, FQDESV (reference sequence). V was clipped by 4 bases and J by 0 bases, with 13 bases between them. CDR3 length: 15 amino acids. The DNA for the CDR3 is TGTGCCAGCAGCTCAGGGCCAGTCAACTCCTACGAGCAGTACTTC. Translating it yields CASSSGPVNSYEQYF.

The V gene is TRBV7-2, the J gene TRBJ2-5; perhaps TRBD1 as D (5 bases). The CDR3 has 16 residues. Germline CDR1 is SGHTA and CDR2 is FQGNSA. The V and J ends lost 0 bases and 5 bases respectively, with 16 bases between them. The DNA of the CDR3 is TGTGCCAGCAGCTTAGCTTGGGGCAGGGTCGGGGAGACCCAGTACTTC. Encoded protein: CASSLAWGRVGETQYF.

In its sample, this clone was seen many times. V gene TRBV12-3 or TRBV12-4 combines with J gene TRBJ1-1, with 7 bases fitting TRBD1. This CDR3 contains 13 residues. V shed 6 bases and J 7 bases; nucleotides not matched to a gene: 8. For the CDR3, the DNA is TGTGCCAGCAGCCTAATCGACAGGGTTGAAGCTTTCTTT. It specifies CASSLIDRVEAFF.

The CDR3 here is CASSFPGRPGPSYNEQFF. CDR3 bases: TGTGCCAGCAGTTTCCCAGGGCGGCCGGGACCCTCCTACAATGAGCAGTTCTTC. The chain links TRBV27 to TRBJ2-1; D may match TRBD1 or TRBD2 (5 bases each). CDR1 and CDR2 (germline): MNHEY, SMNVEV (reference sequence). CDR3 length: 18 residues. V dropped 3 bases and J dropped 0 bases, with 18 bases sitting between them.

V gene TRBV6-4 combines with J gene TRBJ1-1; D is perhaps TRBD1 (6 bases). The CDR3 covers 14 residues. Trimming took 0 bases from V and 5 from J, leaving 10 bases between them. Germline CDR1 is MRHNA and CDR2 is SNTAGT. In DNA, the CDR3 is TGTGCCAGCAGTGACTCGGGGGCAGGGACTGAAGCTTTCTTT. Encoded protein: CASSDSGAGTEAFF.

This rearrangement joins TRBV29-1 to TRBJ1-1; TRBD1 is a possible D gene (5 bases). The V end was cut by 4 bases, the J end by 4 bases, with 13 bases between. The CDR3 is made up of 13 amino acids. CDR1 is SQVTM, CDR2 ANQGSEA, per germline. DNA for the CDR3: TGCAGCGTTGGGGGACCTGGGAGCACTGAAGCTTTCTTT. It yields the protein CSVGGPGSTEAFF.